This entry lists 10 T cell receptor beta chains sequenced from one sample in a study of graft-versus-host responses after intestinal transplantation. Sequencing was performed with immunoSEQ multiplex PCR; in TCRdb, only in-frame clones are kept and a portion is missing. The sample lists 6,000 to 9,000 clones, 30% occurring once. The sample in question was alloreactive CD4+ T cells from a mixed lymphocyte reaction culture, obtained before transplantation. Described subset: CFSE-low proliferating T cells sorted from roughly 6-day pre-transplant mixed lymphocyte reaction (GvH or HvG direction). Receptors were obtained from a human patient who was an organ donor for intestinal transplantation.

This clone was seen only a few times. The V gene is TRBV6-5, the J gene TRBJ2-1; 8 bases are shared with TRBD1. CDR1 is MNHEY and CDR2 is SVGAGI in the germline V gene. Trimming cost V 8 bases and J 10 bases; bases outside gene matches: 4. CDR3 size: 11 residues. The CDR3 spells CASLDREEQFF. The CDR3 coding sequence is TGTGCCAGCCTGGACAGGGAAGAGCAGTTCTTC.

CDR3 amino acids: CASSSSGRGADTQYF. CDR3 DNA: TGTGCCAGCAGCTCGAGCGGGAGAGGGGCAGATACGCAGTATTTT. This sequence joins TRBV28 and TRBJ2-3, with 8 bases fitting TRBD2. Germline CDR1 is MDHEN and CDR2 is SYDVKM. CDR3 length: 15 residues. The J segment lost 4 bases and the V segment lost 6 bases, leaving 9 bases of the junction unmatched. The variable domain in full, completed from reference TRBV28 and TRBJ2-3, reads DVKVTQSSRYLVKRTGEKVFLECVQDMDHENMFWYRQDPGLGLRLIYFSYDVKMKEKGDIPEGYSVSREKKERFSLILESASTNQTSMYLCASSSSGRGADTQYFGPGTRLTVL.

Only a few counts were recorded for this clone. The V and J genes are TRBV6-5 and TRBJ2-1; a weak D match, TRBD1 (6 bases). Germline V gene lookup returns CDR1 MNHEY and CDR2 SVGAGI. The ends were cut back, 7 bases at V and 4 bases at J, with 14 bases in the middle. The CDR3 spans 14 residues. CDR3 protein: CASKQGVAYNEQFF. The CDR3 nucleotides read TGTGCCAGCAAACAGGGTGTAGCGTACAATGAGCAGTTCTTC.

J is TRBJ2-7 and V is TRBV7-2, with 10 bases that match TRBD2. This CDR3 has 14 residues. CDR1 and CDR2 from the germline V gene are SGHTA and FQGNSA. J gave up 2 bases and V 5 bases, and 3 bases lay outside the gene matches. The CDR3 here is CASSLLAGAYEQYF. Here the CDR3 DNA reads TGTGCCAGCAGCCTTCTAGCGGGGGCCTACGAGCAGTACTTC. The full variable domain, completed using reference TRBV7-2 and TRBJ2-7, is GAGVSQSPSNKVTEKGKDVELRCDPISGHTALYWYRQSLGQGLEFLIYFQGNSAPDKSGLPSDRFSAERTGGSVSTLTIQRTQQEDSAVYLCASSLLAGAYEQYFGPGTRLTVT.

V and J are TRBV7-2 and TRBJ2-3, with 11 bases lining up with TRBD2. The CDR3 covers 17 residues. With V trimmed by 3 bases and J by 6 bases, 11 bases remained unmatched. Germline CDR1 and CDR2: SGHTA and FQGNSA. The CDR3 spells CASSLKWLAGGEDTQYF. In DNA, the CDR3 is TGTGCCAGCAGCTTGAAGTGGCTAGCGGGGGGCGAGGATACGCAGTATTTT.

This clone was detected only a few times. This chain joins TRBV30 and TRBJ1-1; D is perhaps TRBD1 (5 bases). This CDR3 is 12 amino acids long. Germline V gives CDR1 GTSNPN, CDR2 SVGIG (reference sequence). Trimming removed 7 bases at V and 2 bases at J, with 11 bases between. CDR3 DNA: TGTGCCTCAGGACATCCAAACACTGAAGCTTTCTTT. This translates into CASGHPNTEAFF. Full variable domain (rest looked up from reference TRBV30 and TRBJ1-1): SQTIHQWPATLVQPVGSPLSLECTVEGTSNPNLYWYRQAAGRGLQLLFYSVGIGQISSEVPQNLSASRPQDRQFILSSKKLLLSDSGFYLCASGHPNTEAFFGQGTRLTVV.

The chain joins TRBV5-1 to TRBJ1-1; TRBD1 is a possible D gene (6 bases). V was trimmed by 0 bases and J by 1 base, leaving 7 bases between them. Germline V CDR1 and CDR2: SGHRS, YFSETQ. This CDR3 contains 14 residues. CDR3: CASSLAGQNTEAFF. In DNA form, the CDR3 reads TGCGCCAGCAGCTTGGCGGGACAGAACACTGAAGCTTTCTTT.

The CDR3 here is CSASGKETQYF. The CDR3 DNA reads TGCAGTGCATCCGGGAAGGAAACCCAGTACTTC. The chain has TRBV20-1 and TRBJ2-5; D is perhaps TRBD2 (5 bases). The CDR3 has 11 residues. CDR1 DFQATT and CDR2 SNEGSKA come from the germline V gene (reference sequence). Deletions cut 6 bases from V and 8 bases from J, with 13 bases between.

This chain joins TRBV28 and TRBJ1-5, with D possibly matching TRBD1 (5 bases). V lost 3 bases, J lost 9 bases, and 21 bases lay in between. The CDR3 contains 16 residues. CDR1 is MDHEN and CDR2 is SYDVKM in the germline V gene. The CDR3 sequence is CASSLLAGRRTRPQHF. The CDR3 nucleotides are TGTGCCAGCAGTTTGTTGGCGGGACGGAGGACGCGGCCCCAGCATTTT. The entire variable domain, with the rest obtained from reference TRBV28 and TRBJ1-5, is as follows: DVKVTQSSRYLVKRTGEKVFLECVQDMDHENMFWYRQDPGLGLRLIYFSYDVKMKEKGDIPEGYSVSREKKERFSLILESASTNQTSMYLCASSLLAGRRTRPQHFGDGTRLSIL.

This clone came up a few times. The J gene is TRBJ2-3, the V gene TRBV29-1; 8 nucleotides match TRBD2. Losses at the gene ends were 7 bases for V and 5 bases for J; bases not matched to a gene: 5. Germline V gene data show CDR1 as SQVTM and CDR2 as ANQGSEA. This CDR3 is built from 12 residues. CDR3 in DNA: TGCAGCGGGCGGGGGGCAGGAGATACGCAGTATTTT. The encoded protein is CSGRGAGDTQYF.